One sample yielded the 18 T cell receptor beta chains listed below, sequenced in a study of blood T cell repertoires in COVID-19. The protocol was immunoSEQ multiplex PCR, while the TCRdb copy is restricted to in-frame clones and leaves out a portion. The sample contains about 110,000 clones, less than 85% of which appear only once. Sequenced: peripheral blood. These receptors originate from a woman aged 80 or over with acute or convalescent COVID-19.

The chain carries TRBV3-1 (or the pseudogene TRBV3-2) and TRBJ1-1; no clear D gene. The CDR3 runs to 14 residues. Germline V gene sequence: CDR1 LGHDT, CDR2 YNNKEL (reference sequence). Trimming took off 3 bases at V and 5 bases at J, with 13 bases between the two ends. In DNA, the CDR3 is TGTGCCAGCAGCCATTGGGATCGGAGGACTGAAGCTTTCTTT. Its protein product is CASSHWDRRTEAFF.

The V and J genes are TRBV28 and TRBJ1-1; D perhaps matches TRBD1 (6 bases). V was cut by 4 bases and J by 2 bases, with 14 bases left in between. The CDR3 totals 15 residues. CDR1 is MDHEN, CDR2 SYDVKM, per germline. CDR3 sequence: CASSSWTVTNTEAFF. Written as DNA, the CDR3 is TGTGCCAGCAGTTCCTGGACAGTGACTAACACTGAAGCTTTCTTT. The entire variable domain, with the rest obtained from reference TRBV28 and TRBJ1-1, is as follows: DVKVTQSSRYLVKRTGEKVFLECVQDMDHENMFWYRQDPGLGLRLIYFSYDVKMKEKGDIPEGYSVSREKKERFSLILESASTNQTSMYLCASSSWTVTNTEAFFGQGTRLTVV.

This chain connects TRBV4-1 to TRBJ2-1; 10 bases map to TRBD2. This CDR3 is 15 amino acids long. V was pared by 1 base and J by 5 bases, with 2 bases of the junction left unmatched. Germline CDR1 and CDR2: MGHRA and YSYEKL. CDR3 in amino acids: CASSQGGLADNEQFF. CDR3 in DNA: TGCGCCAGCAGCCAAGGCGGACTAGCGGACAATGAGCAGTTCTTC.

The rearrangement links TRBV6-5 to TRBJ2-1; TRBD2 aligns across 9 bases. CDR3 size: 15 residues. With V trimmed by 2 bases and J by 7 bases, 6 bases remained unmatched. Germline CDR1 reads MNHEY; CDR2 reads SVGAGI. CDR3 coding DNA: TGTGCCAGCAGTTACCTACCAGCGGGGGGTAATGAGCAGTTCTTC. Translated, it gives CASSYLPAGGNEQFF.

The rearrangement uses TRBV5-1 and TRBJ1-1; D is uncertain. V gave up 3 bases and J gave up 1 base, with 13 bases separating them. CDR1 SGHRS and CDR2 YFSETQ come from the germline V gene. The CDR3 spans 15 residues. This CDR3 reads CASSSSTPTNTEAFF. DNA of the CDR3: TGCGCCAGCAGCTCCTCGACACCTACGAACACTGAAGCTTTCTTT.

The chain carries TRBV28 and TRBJ1-3; D not certain. The germline V gene has CDR1 MDHEN and CDR2 SYDVKM. The V and J ends lost 2 bases and 4 bases respectively, with 15 bases between them. The CDR3 contains 16 residues. This chain's CDR3 is CASSLRTTAGGNTIYF. For the CDR3, the DNA is TGTGCCAGCAGTTTAAGAACTACAGCGGGAGGAAACACCATATATTTT.

This chain links TRBV10-2 with TRBJ2-7; 7 positions match TRBD2. The CDR3 consists of 13 residues. CDR1 and CDR2 (germline): WSHSY, SAAADI. Trimming took 9 bases from V and 5 from J; bases not matched to a gene: 10. The CDR3 reads CASRGLVGDEQYF. CDR3 sequence (DNA): TGCGCCAGTCGCGGACTAGTCGGCGACGAGCAGTACTTC.

The genes are TRBV28 and TRBJ1-3, with D perhaps TRBD1 (5 bases). Trimming stripped 6 bases from V and 0 bases from J, with 15 bases between. Germline-derived CDR1 and CDR2 are MDHEN and SYDVKM. The CDR3 is made up of 16 amino acids. The CDR3 loop is CASSLGAGNSGNTIYF. For the CDR3, the DNA is TGTGCCAGCAGCCTAGGGGCTGGGAACTCTGGAAACACCATATATTTT. Full variable domain (missing parts from reference TRBV28 and TRBJ1-3): DVKVTQSSRYLVKRTGEKVFLECVQDMDHENMFWYRQDPGLGLRLIYFSYDVKMKEKGDIPEGYSVSREKKERFSLILESASTNQTSMYLCASSLGAGNSGNTIYFGEGSWLTVV.

This chain connects TRBV2 to TRBJ1-2; 8 nucleotides align to TRBD1. CDR1 and CDR2 from the germline V gene are SNHLY and FYNNEI. Trimming took 4 bases from V and 4 from J; bases not matched to a gene: 8. The CDR3 is made up of 15 amino acids. CDR3 coding DNA: TGTGCCAGCAGTGCAAGGACAGGGCTTGCCTATGGCTACACCTTC. Protein sequence: CASSARTGLAYGYTF.

This sequence joins TRBV19 and TRBJ1-3; 7 bases are shared with TRBD1. The CDR3 length is 18 residues. Unmatched junction bases numbered 10, after V lost 0 bases and J lost 2 bases. CDR1 and CDR2 from the germline V gene are LNHDA and SQIVND (reference sequence). The chain's CDR3 is CASSIDNRGGLTGNTIYF. The CDR3, as DNA: TGTGCCAGTAGTATAGATAATCGAGGGGGCTTAACTGGAAACACCATATATTTT.

The rearrangement uses TRBV5-1 and TRBJ1-1, with 8 nucleotides matching TRBD1. With V trimmed by 3 bases and J by 0 bases, 1 base remained unmatched. The germline V gene encodes CDR1 SGHRS and CDR2 YFSETQ. The CDR3 runs to 14 residues. The CDR3 region is CASSSTGVNTEAFF. The CDR3 DNA sequence: TGCGCCAGCAGCTCGACAGGGGTGAACACTGAAGCTTTCTTT. The full variable domain, in which reference TRBV5-1 and TRBJ1-1 provide the parts outside the CDR3, is KAGVTQTPRYLIKTRGQQVTLSCSPISGHRSVSWYQQTPGQGLQFLFEYFSETQRNKGNFPGRFSGRQFSNSRSEMNVSTLELGDSALYLCASSSTGVNTEAFFGQGTRLTVV.

The chain couples TRBV6-5 to TRBJ1-1; D remains unclear. Germline-derived CDR1 and CDR2 are MNHEY and SVGAGI. The CDR3 consists of 11 residues. Trimming removed 8 bases from V and 7 bases from J, with 11 bases in between. DNA for the CDR3: TGTGCCAGCTGGAGGGTCGGTGAAGCTTTCTTT. Translation: CASWRVGEAFF.

Only a few counts were recorded for this clone. DNA of the CDR3: TGTGCCAGCAGCTTGGGGCAGGCTAACTATGGCTACACCTTC. Protein sequence: CASSLGQANYGYTF. This chain connects TRBV5-8 to TRBJ1-2; D remains ambiguous. The V end was cut by 0 bases, the J end by 0 bases, with 6 bases between. Germline V gene sequence: CDR1 SGHTS, CDR2 YDEGEE. The CDR3 is 14 amino acids.

The chain combines TRBV27 with TRBJ2-1; 9 nucleotides match TRBD2. The CDR3 loop spans 15 amino acids. Trimming took 6 bases from V and 6 from J; bases not matched to a gene: 9. CDR1 MNHEY and CDR2 SMNVEV come from the germline V gene (reference sequence). The CDR3 nucleotides are TGTGCCAGCAGGCAGAGACTAGCGGTTGCCAATGAGCAGTTCTTC. Its protein product is CASRQRLAVANEQFF.

V usage is TRBV9 and J usage is TRBJ1-5; a possible D gene is TRBD1 (5 bases). V was shortened by 4 bases and J by 10 bases, with 21 bases between the two germline ends. Germline assignment: CDR1 SGDLS and CDR2 YYNGEE. The CDR3 extends over 15 amino acids. The CDR3, as DNA: TGTGCCAGCAGCAAATCGACAGACGTATATTCCCCCCAGCATTTT. Its protein is CASSKSTDVYSPQHF.

This clone has just a few counts. Other DNA sequences in this sample translate to the same CDR3. The gene calls are TRBV2 and TRBJ2-2; no clear D gene. V lost 7 bases and J lost 4, with 7 bases in between. The V gene's germline CDR1 is SNHLY and CDR2 FYNNEI. This CDR3 region has 12 residues. Here the CDR3 DNA reads TGTGCCAGCACGGTAATCACCGGGGAGCTGTTTTTT. Translated: CASTVITGELFF. Using reference TRBV2 and TRBJ2-2 for the parts outside the CDR3, the full variable domain is EPEVTQTPSHQVTQMGQEVILRCVPISNHLYFYWYRQILGQKVEFLVSFYNNEISEKSEIFDDQFSVERPDGSNFTLKIRSTKLEDSAMYFCASTVITGELFFGEGSRLTVL.

This clone has just a few counts. The rearrangement uses TRBV29-1 and TRBJ1-1, with 7 bases identical to TRBD1. V shed 3 bases, J shed 4 bases, and the junction held 5 bases outside the gene matches. The CDR3 covers 13 residues. Germline assignment: CDR1 SQVTM and CDR2 ANQGSEA. DNA of the CDR3: TGCAGCGTTGATCGGGCAGGGGGCACTGAAGCTTTCTTT. Translation gives CSVDRAGGTEAFF.

This clone was seen a few times. The chain carries TRBV11-2 and TRBJ1-1; 9 positions match TRBD1. Per germline, CDR1 SGHAT and CDR2 FQNNGV. The ends lost 5 bases at V and 3 bases at J; junction bases unmatched: 7. The CDR3 totals 15 residues. CDR3 in amino acids: CASSLQGAEYTEAFF. The CDR3 region has the DNA TGTGCCAGCAGCCTACAGGGGGCGGAGTACACTGAAGCTTTCTTT.